The present TCR beta chain was sequenced within a study of blood T cell repertoires in COVID-19. Study at large: The origin of the acute and convalescent COVID-19 samples was the United States, Italy and Spain. PBMCs, B-cell-depleted T cells, or T cells were the source of the cDNA or gDNA that made up the material.

In germline, CDR1 is MNHNY, CDR2 SVGAGI (reference sequence). The CDR3 loop spans 18 amino acids. V shed 5 bases and J 1 base; nucleotides not matched to a gene: 15. Original data processing: Nucleated cell counts were estimated from reference gene primer amplification. The method was immunoSEQ multiplex PCR; TCRdb's version includes in-frame clones alone and lacks a portion of them. V, J and clone size are taken as reported in that table, and D and trimming were inferred from the DNA itself. The sample comprises about 81,000 clones, approximately 88% of which are singletons, and more than 5.5% rests with the top ten.

Material: peripheral blood. The V gene is TRBV6-6, the J gene TRBJ2-7; TRBD2 matches at 9 bases. This receptor was obtained from a man between 65 and 79 years old with acute or convalescent COVID-19. The CDR3 region is CASSHAPPQAGGSYEQYF. CDR3 coding DNA: TGTGCCAGCAGTCATGCCCCTCCGCAAGCGGGAGGTTCCTACGAGCAGTACTTC.